This T cell receptor beta chain was observed in a study of CD8 T cells in Susac syndrome. The CDR3 is 11 residues long. Germline loops: CDR1 MNHEY, CDR2 SMNVEV (reference sequence). V was pared by 7 bases and J by 7 bases, with 8 bases between. After extraction with the RNeasy kit, 0.5 to 1 ug of the RNA was reverse transcribed using random hexamers. TCRdb called the immunoSEQ multiplex PCR reads again in MiXCR, with one record for every CDR3 protein. The table lists 80,000 to 90,000 distinct CDR3 sequences, 80% to 95% of them singletons. V usage is TRBV27 and J usage is TRBJ2-1; D is ambiguous. Specimen: CD8+ T cells from PBMCs. The clonotype comes from a human donor in good health. CDR3 loop: CASKSGNEQFF. As DNA, the CDR3 is TGTGCCAGCAAAAGTGGAAATGAGCAGTTCTTC.